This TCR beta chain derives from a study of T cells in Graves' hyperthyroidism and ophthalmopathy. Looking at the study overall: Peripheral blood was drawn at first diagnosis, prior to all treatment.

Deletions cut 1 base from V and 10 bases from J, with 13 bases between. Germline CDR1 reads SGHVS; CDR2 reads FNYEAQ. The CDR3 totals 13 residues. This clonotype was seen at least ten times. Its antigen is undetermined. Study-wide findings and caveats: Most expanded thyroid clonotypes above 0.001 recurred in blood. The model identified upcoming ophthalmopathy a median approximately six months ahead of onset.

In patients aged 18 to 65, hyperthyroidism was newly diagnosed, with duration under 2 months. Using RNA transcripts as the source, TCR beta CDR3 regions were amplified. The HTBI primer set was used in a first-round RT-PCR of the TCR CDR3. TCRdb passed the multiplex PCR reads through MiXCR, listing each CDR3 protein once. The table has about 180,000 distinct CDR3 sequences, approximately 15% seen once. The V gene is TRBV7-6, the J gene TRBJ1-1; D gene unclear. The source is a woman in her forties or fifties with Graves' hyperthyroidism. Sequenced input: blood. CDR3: CASSLGRNLGAFF. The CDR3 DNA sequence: TGTGCCAGCAGCTTAGGCAGGAACCTGGGAGCTTTCTTT. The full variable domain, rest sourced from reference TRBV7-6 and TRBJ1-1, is GAGVSQSPRYKVTKRGQDVALRCDPISGHVSLYWYRQALGQGPEFLTYFNYEAQQDKSGLPNDRFSAERPEGSISTLTIQRTEQRDSAMYRCASSLGRNLGAFFGQGTRLTVV.